Each of the 20 T cell receptor beta chains below was sequenced from the same sample in a study of shared clonotypes between healthy human individuals (dated by TCRdb to 2018 to 2020). Libraries were built with the immunoSEQ multiplex PCR assay. Entries here come from immuneACCESS through TCRdb and include only in-frame sequences with V and J called. Some clones fail to appear in such tables; in the studies checked, an unresolved V gene covers under half of the shortfall, and the cause of the remainder is unknown. The sample has approximately 1,000,000 clones on record, approximately 75% of them singletons. Almost 0.9% of the sample goes to the ten largest clones. Sequenced sample: memory CD4+ T cells from PBMCs. The sample's cell subset or site label, decoded: CD45RA-negative fraction. These TCRs come from a young man in good health. Some clones in this sample may be carry-over from other donors' samples.

This chain connects TRBV6-6 to TRBJ1-2; D is undetermined. The CDR3 loop spans 12 amino acids. Per the germline V gene, CDR1 is MNHNY and CDR2 is SVGAGI (reference sequence). V lost 4 bases to trimming and J lost 8 bases, with 11 bases between them. The CDR3 spells CASSSEGRGYTF. CDR3 DNA: TGTGCCAGCAGTTCGGAGGGCCGGGGCTACACCTTC.

The chain employs TRBV11-1 and TRBJ1-2; 8 positions match TRBD1. Germline V gene data show CDR1 as SGHAT and CDR2 as FQDESV (reference sequence). CDR3 length: 14 residues. The ends lost 5 bases at V and 3 bases at J; junction bases unmatched: 5. CDR3 DNA: TGTGCCAGCAGCGTCCGACAGGGGCACTATGGCTACACCTTC. It encodes CASSVRQGHYGYTF.

The chain carries TRBV30 and TRBJ1-1; TRBD1 aligns across 9 bases. After removal of 1 base from V and 3 bases from J, the junction contained 3 bases not matched to a gene. The CDR3 extends over 14 amino acids. Germline V gives CDR1 GTSNPN, CDR2 SVGIG (reference sequence). CDR3: CAWSEDRGDTEAFF. The DNA of the CDR3 is TGTGCCTGGAGTGAAGACAGGGGGGACACTGAAGCTTTCTTT.

A word on this clone: Just one base apart from a much larger clone, this may be a read error. J is TRBJ2-7 and V is TRBV5-4, with TRBD2 identical over 8 bases. Trimming at V came to 3 bases and at J to 2 bases, leaving 4 bases not matched to a gene. CDR3 length equals 14 residues. From germline, CDR1 is SGHNT and CDR2 YYREEE (reference sequence). The CDR3 loop reads CASSSGTRAYEQYF. The CDR3, as DNA: TGTGCCAGCAGCTCCGGGACTAGGGCCTACGAGCAGTACTTC. Based on the CDR3 plus reference TRBV5-4 and TRBJ2-7, the full variable domain is ETGVTQSPTHLIKTRGQQVTLRCSSQSGHNTVSWYQQALGQGPQFIFQYYREEENGRGNFPPRFSGLQFPNYSSELNVNALELDDSALYLCASSSGTRAYEQYFGPGTRLTVT.

This clone occurred once. V gene TRBV7-9 combines with J gene TRBJ1-4; D is undetermined. Trimming left V 5 bases short and J 2 bases short, with 12 bases between. The germline gives CDR1 SEHNR, CDR2 FQNEAQ (reference sequence). The CDR3 length is 15 residues. The CDR3 region has the DNA TGTGCCAGCAGCCGAGGTGGCTCGACTAATGAAAAACTGTTTTTT. This codes for CASSRGGSTNEKLFF.

The V gene is TRBV7-9, the J gene TRBJ1-1; no clear D. CDR1 and CDR2 from the germline V gene are SEHNR and FQNEAQ (reference sequence). V was pared by 7 bases and J by 0 bases, with 15 bases between. The CDR3 spans 15 residues. CDR3 in DNA: TGTGCCAGCATTGAAGACGGACGCATGAACACTGAAGCTTTCTTT. Its protein is CASIEDGRMNTEAFF.

V usage is TRBV5-4 and J usage is TRBJ2-5; 10 bases map to TRBD2. The length of the CDR3 is 15 residues. Germline V gene sequence: CDR1 SGHNT, CDR2 YYREEE (reference sequence). Germline trimming cut 0 bases from V and 6 bases from J; bases unmatched to any gene: 5. CDR3 protein: CASSLDSSGRKTQYF. The CDR3 DNA reads TGTGCCAGCAGCTTGGATTCTAGCGGGAGAAAGACCCAGTACTTC.

This rearrangement joins TRBV5-5 to TRBJ1-1; D possibly corresponds to TRBD1 (6 bases). Germline lookup yields CDR1 SGHKS and CDR2 YYEKEE (reference sequence). V was cut by 4 bases and J by 11 bases, with 12 bases left in between. CDR3 length: 11 amino acids. As DNA, the CDR3 is TGTGCCAGCAGCCTCCAGGGGTCGGCTTTCTTT. It is translated as CASSLQGSAFF.

The J gene is TRBJ2-7, the V gene TRBV7-9; no reliable D call. The CDR3 is made up of 12 amino acids. Germline CDR1 SEHNR, CDR2 FQNEAQ (reference sequence). The ends were cut back, 3 bases at V and 5 bases at J, with 8 bases in the middle. CDR3 DNA: TGTGCCAGCAGCTTTCCTAGTGACGAGCAGTACTTC. Translation gives CASSFPSDEQYF.

The chain links TRBV7-9 to TRBJ2-7, with TRBD1 identical over 7 bases. The CDR3 totals 14 residues. Unmatched junction bases numbered 4, after V lost 2 bases and J lost 3 bases. The germline V gene encodes CDR1 SEHNR and CDR2 FQNEAQ (reference sequence). The CDR3 loop reads CASSLTGVGYEQYF. In DNA, the CDR3 is TGTGCCAGCAGCTTAACAGGGGTAGGCTACGAGCAGTACTTC.

The chain recombines TRBV4-3 with TRBJ2-3, with a tentative D call TRBD2 (6 bases). CDR3 length: 14 amino acids. Germline V gives CDR1 LGHNA, CDR2 YSLEER. The V end lost 0 bases, the J end lost 4 bases, and 8 bases lay between the germline ends. This CDR3 reads CASSQDLASDTQYF. CDR3 coding DNA: TGCGCCAGCAGCCAAGATCTAGCGTCAGATACGCAGTATTTT.

The chain employs TRBV9 and TRBJ2-5, with TRBD1 as a possible D gene (6 bases). Near its end, the DNA agrees better with TRBJ2-7, so the J call may be wrong. Germline V gene sequence: CDR1 SGDLS, CDR2 YYNGEE. The CDR3 is 15 residues long. The CDR3 region is CASSVGGQPLYEQYF. The CDR3 DNA reads as TGTGCCAGCAGCGTAGGAGGACAGCCGCTCTACGAGCAGTACTTC.

In this sample, this clone turned up a few times. J is TRBJ2-7 and V is TRBV28; unclear D gene. This CDR3 is built from 12 residues. Germline V lookup: CDR1 MDHEN, CDR2 SYDVKM. The V end lost 5 bases, the J end lost 3 bases, and 8 bases lay between the germline ends. The CDR3 sequence is CASSPPYYEQYF. Written as DNA, the CDR3 is TGTGCCAGCAGTCCACCGTACTACGAGCAGTACTTC.

This clone appeared once. The V call is TRBV15, the J call TRBJ1-2, with D perhaps matching TRBD1 (5 bases). V was clipped by 1 base and J by 4 bases, with 7 bases between them. Germline CDR1 is LNHNV and CDR2 is YYDKDF (reference sequence). The CDR3 runs to 13 residues. The CDR3 spells CATSRVGTYGYTF. CDR3 in DNA: TGTGCCACCAGCAGAGTGGGGACCTATGGCTACACCTTC. Full variable domain (missing parts from reference TRBV15 and TRBJ1-2): DAMVIQNPRYQVTQFGKPVTLSCSQTLNHNVMYWYQQKSSQAPKLLFHYYDKDFNNEADTPDNFQSRRPNTSFCFLDIRSPGLGDTAMYLCATSRVGTYGYTFGSGTRLTVV.

This chain uses TRBV5-4 with TRBJ1-4; D is possibly TRBD1 (6 bases). CDR1 and CDR2 (germline): SGHNT, YYREEE (reference sequence). With 4 bases removed from V and 7 bases from J, the gap between germline ends came to 17 bases. This CDR3 is built from 15 residues. CDR3 loop: CASSRRSGQREKLFF. CDR3 nucleotide sequence: TGTGCCAGCAGCCGTCGTAGCGGACAGCGTGAAAAACTGTTTTTT.

V and J are TRBV25-1 and TRBJ1-4; D not certain. In germline, CDR1 is MGHDK, CDR2 SYGVNS. The length of the CDR3 is 13 residues. Trimming shortened V by 0 bases and J by 6 bases, and 5 bases separated the two germline ends. The CDR3 sequence is CASSEYRDEKLFF. The CDR3 region has the DNA TGTGCCAGCAGTGAATATAGGGATGAAAAACTGTTTTTT.

This clone was observed a handful of times. This chain uses TRBV2 with TRBJ2-5; 8 bases are shared with TRBD2. Unmatched junction bases numbered 1, after V lost 4 bases and J lost 3 bases. The CDR3 loop spans 13 amino acids. Germline V lookup: CDR1 SNHLY, CDR2 FYNNEI. The CDR3 loop reads CASSGGLEETQYF. In DNA form, the CDR3 reads TGTGCCAGCAGTGGGGGACTAGAAGAGACCCAGTACTTC. Combining the CDR3 with reference TRBV2 and TRBJ2-5 gives the whole variable domain EPEVTQTPSHQVTQMGQEVILRCVPISNHLYFYWYRQILGQKVEFLVSFYNNEISEKSEIFDDQFSVERPDGSNFTLKIRSTKLEDSAMYFCASSGGLEETQYFGPGTRLLVL.

V and J are TRBV28 and TRBJ1-4; D gene unclear. Germline lookup yields CDR1 MDHEN and CDR2 SYDVKM. V gave up 2 bases and J gave up 3 bases, with 13 bases separating them. The CDR3 is 16 residues long. In nucleotides, the CDR3 is TGTGCCAGCAGTTTAAGTGGAACCGTAGCTAATGAAAAACTGTTTTTT. The encoded protein is CASSLSGTVANEKLFF.

The chain carries TRBV25-1 and TRBJ1-1; no firm D call. Germline V gene sequence: CDR1 MGHDK, CDR2 SYGVNS. The CDR3 is made up of 13 amino acids. The V gene lost 7 bases and the J gene lost 1 base, with 10 bases spanning the gap. This chain's CDR3 is CASTYPGNTEAFF. For the CDR3, the DNA is TGTGCCAGCACCTACCCTGGGAACACTGAAGCTTTCTTT.

The rearrangement uses TRBV6-5 and TRBJ1-4; D is possibly TRBD1 (6 bases). V shed 6 bases and J shed 1 base, with 12 bases lying between them. Germline V gene sequence: CDR1 MNHEY, CDR2 SVGAGI. The CDR3 has 15 amino acids. In nucleotides, the CDR3 is TGTGCCAGCAGACCAAGGGGGATAACTAATGAAAAACTGTTTTTT. Encoded protein: CASRPRGITNEKLFF.